Each of the 9 T cell receptor beta chains below was sequenced from the same sample in a study of blood T cell repertoires in COVID-19. Libraries were prepared by immunoSEQ multiplex PCR; TCRdb keeps only in-frame clonotypes and omits some of them. The data show around 53,000 clones, about 81% seen once. The sample was peripheral blood. The receptors here all came from a man between 65 and 85 years old with active COVID-19.

This clone turned up a few times. The CDR3 is CASSQEYGYTF. CDR3 DNA: TGTGCCAGCAGCCAGGAGTATGGCTACACCTTC. The chain employs TRBV4-2 and TRBJ1-2; D ambiguous. The CDR3 length is 11 residues. Germline assignment: CDR1 LGHNA and CDR2 YNFKEQ. Trimming pared 3 bases from V and 5 bases from J, leaving 4 bases between.

The chain carries TRBV7-9 and TRBJ2-1, with 12 bases lining up with TRBD2. Trimming at V came to 4 bases and at J to 6 bases, leaving 10 bases not matched to a gene. The CDR3 runs 17 residues. In germline, CDR1 is SEHNR, CDR2 FQNEAQ (reference sequence). The CDR3 reads CASSSTSGSVWGNEQFF. CDR3 DNA sequence: TGTGCCAGCAGCTCGACTAGCGGGAGCGTATGGGGCAATGAGCAGTTCTTC.

V and J are TRBV6-5 and TRBJ2-1, with 8 bases aligning to TRBD1. CDR1 and CDR2 (germline): MNHEY, SVGAGI. This CDR3 comprises 12 residues. Trimming removed 2 bases from V and 15 bases from J; junction bases left unmatched: 6. The CDR3 here is CASSYGRGHWFF. CDR3 nucleotide sequence: TGTGCCAGCAGTTACGGCAGGGGGCATTGGTTCTTC.

The J gene is TRBJ2-6, the V gene TRBV30; D perhaps matches TRBD1 (7 bases). From germline, CDR1 is GTSNPN and CDR2 SVGIG (reference sequence). V lost 0 bases and J 0 bases, leaving 12 bases between the germline ends. The CDR3 is 17 residues long. The CDR3 DNA follows: TGTGCCTGGAGTGTACGGAGGGGGCTCTCTGGGGCCAACGTCCTGACTTTC. Translation: CAWSVRRGLSGANVLTF.

The chain carries TRBV6-2 or TRBV6-3 and TRBJ2-5; 7 positions match TRBD2. The CDR3 has 13 residues. The ends lost 11 bases at V and 7 bases at J; junction bases unmatched: 13. CDR1 and CDR2 from the germline V gene are MNHEY and SVGEGT. CDR3 in amino acids: CADSPRELWTQYF. The CDR3 DNA reads as TGTGCCGACAGCCCGCGGGAGTTGTGGACCCAGTACTTC.

The rearrangement links TRBV27 to TRBJ2-1; 9 positions match TRBD2. CDR1 and CDR2 from the germline V gene are MNHEY and SMNVEV (reference sequence). This CDR3 spans 14 amino acids. The V gene end was trimmed by 7 bases and the J gene end by 7 bases; junction bases not matched to a gene: 8. The CDR3 bases are TGTGCCAGCACCCCTCGGCTAGCGGGAAATGAGCAGTTCTTC. This codes for CASTPRLAGNEQFF.

The rearrangement links TRBV5-1 to TRBJ2-3; TRBD2 matches at 13 bases. The CDR3 runs to 17 residues. Germline CDR1 SGHRS, CDR2 YFSETQ. J gave up 6 bases and V 4 bases, and 11 bases lay outside the gene matches. The CDR3 bases are TGCGCCAGCAGCACCGGGACTAGCGGGACCTCAAGTGATACGCAGTATTTT. Protein: CASSTGTSGTSSDTQYF.

The V call is TRBV7-2, the J call TRBJ2-2, with 9 bases identical to TRBD1. Per the germline V gene, CDR1 is SGHTA and CDR2 is FQGNSA. There are 15 residues in the CDR3. With 1 base clipped from V and 5 bases from J, the junction kept 2 bases outside the gene matches. CDR3 region: CASSLVTGGTGELFF. DNA for the CDR3: TGTGCCAGCAGCTTAGTGACAGGGGGGACCGGGGAGCTGTTTTTT.

This chain uses TRBV12-3 or TRBV12-4 with TRBJ1-5, with TRBD1 as a possible D gene (5 bases). The CDR3 is made up of 13 amino acids. Trimming removed 4 bases at V and 2 bases at J, with 6 bases between. The DNA for the CDR3 is TGTGCCAGCAGTTGGGGGGGCAATCAGCCCCAGCATTTT. Amino acids: CASSWGGNQPQHF.